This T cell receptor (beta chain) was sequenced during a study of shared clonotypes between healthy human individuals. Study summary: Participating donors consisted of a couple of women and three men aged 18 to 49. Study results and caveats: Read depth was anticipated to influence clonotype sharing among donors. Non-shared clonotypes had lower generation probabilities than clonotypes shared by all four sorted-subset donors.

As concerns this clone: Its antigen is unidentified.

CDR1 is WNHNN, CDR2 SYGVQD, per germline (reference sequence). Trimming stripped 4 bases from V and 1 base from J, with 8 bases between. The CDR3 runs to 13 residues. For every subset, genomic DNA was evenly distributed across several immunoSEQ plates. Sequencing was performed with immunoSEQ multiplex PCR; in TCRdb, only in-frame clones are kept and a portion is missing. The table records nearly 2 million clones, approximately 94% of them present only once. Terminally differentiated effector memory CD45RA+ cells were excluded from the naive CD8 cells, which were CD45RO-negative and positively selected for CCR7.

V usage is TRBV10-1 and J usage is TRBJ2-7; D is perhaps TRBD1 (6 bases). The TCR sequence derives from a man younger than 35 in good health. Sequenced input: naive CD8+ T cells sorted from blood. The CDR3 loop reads CASSGTESYEQYF. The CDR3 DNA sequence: TGCGCCAGCAGTGGGACAGAGTCCTACGAGCAGTACTTC.